This T cell receptor (beta chain) derives from a study of T cells after yellow fever vaccination. As for the study in general: With SMART-Seq v4 Ultra Low Input, the fractions containing low cell numbers were prepared.

Unmatched junction bases numbered 4, after V lost 0 bases and J lost 6 bases. The CDR3 has 16 amino acids. Per the germline V gene, CDR1 is MNHEY and CDR2 is SVGAGI. A remark on this clonotype: What it binds is unknown.

The study's findings and limits: Reappearing after the booster were most of the clones from primary vaccination (around 96% CD4, roughly 86% CD8).

TCRdb recomputed calls from the 5' RACE reads with MiXCR, one row per CDR3 protein. Counted here are a few hundred thousand distinct CDR3 sequences, less than 20% occurring once; the ten biggest clones make up 17%. The TCR originated in a young man who received the YFV17D yellow fever vaccine. This material consisted of PBMCs, taken 5 to 6 days after the first yellow fever vaccination. The rearrangement uses TRBV6-5 and TRBJ1-3, with 11 bases identical to TRBD1. DNA for the CDR3: TGTGCCAGCAGTTACTCGGACAGGGGGCTAGTAAACACCATATATTTT. Amino acid sequence: CASSYSDRGLVNTIYF.